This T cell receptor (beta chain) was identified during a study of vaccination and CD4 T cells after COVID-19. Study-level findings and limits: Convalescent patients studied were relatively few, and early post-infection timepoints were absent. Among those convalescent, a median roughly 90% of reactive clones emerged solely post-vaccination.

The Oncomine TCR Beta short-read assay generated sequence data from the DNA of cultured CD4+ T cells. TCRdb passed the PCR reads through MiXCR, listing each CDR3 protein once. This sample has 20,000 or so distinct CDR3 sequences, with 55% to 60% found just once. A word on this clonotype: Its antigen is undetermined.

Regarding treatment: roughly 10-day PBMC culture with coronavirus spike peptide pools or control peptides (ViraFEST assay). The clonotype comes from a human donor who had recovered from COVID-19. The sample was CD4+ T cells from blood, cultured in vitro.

CDR3 nucleotide sequence: TGTGCCACCAGTGATCCTTTAGCGGGAGTCCTCAATGAGCAGTTCTTC. It specifies CATSDPLAGVLNEQFF. The gene calls are TRBV24-1 and TRBJ2-1; TRBD2 aligns across 9 bases. The V gene's germline CDR1 is KGHDR and CDR2 SFDVKD. The length of the CDR3 is 16 residues. The V and J ends lost 3 bases and 6 bases, in that order; junction bases with no gene match: 8.